One sample yielded the 30 T cell receptor beta chains listed below, sequenced in a study of control samples from healthy donors and cancer patients. TCRdb's copy holds only in-frame clones and misses some; the assay was immunoSEQ multiplex PCR. In the table there are some 120,000 clones, 80% to 90% of which are singletons. Sequencing was performed on blood. These receptors were taken from a man aged 35-49 years in good health.

Here the CDR3 reads CASSLGGGDEQFF. The CDR3 DNA follows: TGCGCCAGCAGCTTGGGCGGGGGAGATGAGCAGTTCTTC. J is TRBJ2-1 and V is TRBV5-1; 7 nucleotides agree with TRBD2. After removal of 0 bases from V and 8 bases from J, the junction contained 2 bases not matched to a gene. In germline, CDR1 is SGHRS, CDR2 YFSETQ. The CDR3 runs 13 residues.

The gene calls are TRBV4-2 and TRBJ1-1; D is unresolved. Germline V CDR1 and CDR2: LGHNA, YNFKEQ. The CDR3 covers 14 residues. V was clipped by 0 bases and J by 7 bases, with 12 bases between them. This CDR3 is CASSQERRMGEAFF. The CDR3 DNA reads TGTGCCAGCAGCCAAGAGCGAAGGATGGGTGAAGCTTTCTTT.

This rearrangement joins TRBV4-1 to TRBJ2-3, with D possibly matching TRBD1 (8 bases). The CDR3 is 15 amino acids. Per the germline V gene, CDR1 is MGHRA and CDR2 is YSYEKL. V lost 4 bases, J lost 6 bases, and 17 bases lay in between. The CDR3 sequence is CASSRQGRGADTQYF. CDR3 DNA: TGCGCCAGCAGCCGACAGGGGAGGGGTGCGGATACGCAGTATTTT.

The CDR3 here is CASSHLGTGGSQPQHF. The CDR3 DNA reads TGCGCCAGCAGCCACCTAGGGACAGGGGGCAGTCAGCCCCAGCATTTT. J is TRBJ1-5 and V is TRBV4-1, with 12 bases identical to TRBD1. CDR1 MGHRA and CDR2 YSYEKL come from the germline V gene. The CDR3 runs 16 residues. J lost 6 bases, V lost 3 bases, and 6 bases had no gene match.

The chain is built from TRBV3-1 (or the pseudogene TRBV3-2) and TRBJ2-3; D not resolved. Trimming took 2 bases from V and 3 from J, leaving 0 bases between them. The CDR3 extends over 11 amino acids. Germline assignment: CDR1 LGHDT and CDR2 YNNKEL (reference sequence). The CDR3 bases are TGTGCCAGCAGCCAAACAGATACGCAGTATTTT. Translation: CASSQTDTQYF.

This clone is termed medium-sized. This chain joins TRBV25-1 and TRBJ2-7, with D tentatively TRBD2 (5 bases). From germline, CDR1 is MGHDK and CDR2 SYGVNS. The CDR3 has 11 amino acids. V lost 4 bases, J lost 6 bases, and 7 bases lay in between. CDR3 sequence reads: CASSGEGEQYF. CDR3 bases: TGTGCCAGCAGTGGCGAGGGCGAGCAGTACTTC.

The chain employs TRBV5-1 and TRBJ1-2; weak D call: TRBD1 (6 bases). CDR1 is SGHRS, CDR2 YFSETQ, per germline. This CDR3 has 14 residues. V shed 0 bases and J shed 3 bases, with 9 bases lying between them. CDR3 sequence reads: CASSLDRGDYGYTF. The CDR3 DNA reads TGCGCCAGCAGCTTGGATAGGGGGGACTATGGCTACACCTTC.

The chain couples TRBV24-1 to TRBJ2-7, with TRBD2 matching over 8 bases. The CDR3 runs 14 residues. The germline V gene has CDR1 KGHDR and CDR2 SFDVKD. V was pared by 5 bases and J by 0 bases, with 2 bases of the junction left unmatched. The CDR3 DNA reads TGTGCCACCAGTGCAAGCGGGGGCTCCTACGAGCAGTACTTC. The encoded protein is CATSASGGSYEQYF.

CDR3 in amino acids: CASSVALNTEAFF. The CDR3 coding sequence is TGTGCCAGCAGTGTGGCACTGAACACTGAAGCTTTCTTT. The chain uses TRBV25-1 and TRBJ1-1; D remains unclear. Per the germline V gene, CDR1 is MGHDK and CDR2 is SYGVNS. There are 13 residues in the CDR3. V lost 4 bases, J lost 0 bases, and 6 bases lay in between.

V gene TRBV7-2 combines with J gene TRBJ1-1; D ambiguous. The CDR3 contains 13 residues. Per the germline V gene, CDR1 is SGHTA and CDR2 is FQGNSA. The germline V and J ends were trimmed by 3 bases and 1 base, with 6 bases remaining between them. The CDR3 DNA sequence: TGTGCCAGCAGCTTCTGGCAGAACACTGAAGCTTTCTTT. Its translation: CASSFWQNTEAFF. The full variable domain, completed using reference TRBV7-2 and TRBJ1-1, is GAGVSQSPSNKVTEKGKDVELRCDPISGHTALYWYRQSLGQGLEFLIYFQGNSAPDKSGLPSDRFSAERTGGSVSTLTIQRTQQEDSAVYLCASSFWQNTEAFFGQGTRLTVV.

The chain links TRBV5-1 to TRBJ1-2; 8 nucleotides agree with TRBD1. This CDR3 comprises 15 residues. Germline V gene sequence: CDR1 SGHRS, CDR2 YFSETQ. V trimming: 0 bases; J trimming: 7 bases; junction bases outside the gene matches: 8. The CDR3 nucleotides are TGCGCCAGCAGCTTGGAAGTTGGGACAGGAGGTGGCTACACCTTC. The encoded protein is CASSLEVGTGGGYTF.

With respect to this clone: Other DNA sequences in the sample encode the same CDR3. The chain couples TRBV6-5 to TRBJ2-7; 8 bases fit TRBD1. The CDR3 is 14 residues long. The V and J ends lost 6 bases and 1 base, in that order; junction bases with no gene match: 5. Germline assignment: CDR1 MNHEY and CDR2 SVGAGI. The CDR3 region is CASRGQEGSYEQYF. The CDR3 DNA is TGTGCCAGCAGGGGACAGGAGGGTTCCTACGAGCAGTACTTC.

The chain links TRBV20-1 to TRBJ1-1, with D tentatively TRBD1 (5 bases). The CDR3 covers 17 residues. The ends were cut back, 3 bases at V and 4 bases at J, with 24 bases in the middle. Germline V gene data show CDR1 as DFQATT and CDR2 as SNEGSKA (reference sequence). The CDR3 DNA reads as TGCAGTGCTAGTCCGGGACTTTCGGTTATAGGAGGCACTGAAGCTTTCTTT. Its translation: CSASPGLSVIGGTEAFF.

The chain is built from TRBV4-3 and TRBJ1-5; tentative D call: TRBD1 (6 bases). Germline CDR1 LGHNA, CDR2 YSLEER. Trimming removed 0 bases at V and 7 bases at J, with 13 bases between. This CDR3 comprises 15 residues. DNA of the CDR3: TGCGCCAGCAGCCAAGACGGGAGGGGGAGGCAGCCCCAGCATTTT. It translates to CASSQDGRGRQPQHF.

This sequence joins TRBV10-3 and TRBJ2-7; D remains unclear. Germline V lookup: CDR1 ENHRY, CDR2 SYGVKD. The CDR3 is 13 amino acids. V lost 5 bases and J 1 base, leaving 9 bases between the germline ends. DNA of the CDR3: TGTGCCATCAGTTCTACAGAGTCCTACGAGCAGTACTTC. Encoded protein: CAISSTESYEQYF.

This clone has just a few counts. This rearrangement joins TRBV4-1 to TRBJ2-5, with TRBD1 matching over 8 bases. The junction had 3 bases not matched to a gene; V was cut back by 0 bases and J by 0 bases. The CDR3 runs 16 residues. Germline CDR1 and CDR2: MGHRA and YSYEKL. The CDR3 loop is CASSQDGQGDQETQYF. The CDR3 DNA sequence: TGCGCCAGCAGCCAAGACGGACAGGGAGACCAAGAGACCCAGTACTTC.

V is TRBV18 and J is TRBJ1-4; D perhaps matches TRBD1 (5 bases). This CDR3 has 12 residues. V gave up 7 bases and J gave up 5 bases, with 8 bases separating them. Germline CDR1 and CDR2: KGHSH and LQKENI. CDR3: CASCRANEKLFF. The CDR3, as DNA: TGTGCCAGCTGCAGGGCAAATGAAAAACTGTTTTTT.

This chain links TRBV2 with TRBJ2-3; TRBD1 aligns across 8 bases. The J segment lost 1 base and the V segment lost 6 bases, leaving 6 bases of the junction unmatched. The CDR3 spans 15 residues. The germline CDR1 and CDR2 sequences are SNHLY and FYNNEI. This CDR3 reads CASRRTGSRTDTQYF. The CDR3 bases are TGTGCCAGCAGGCGGACAGGGTCCCGCACAGATACGCAGTATTTT.

On this clone itself: Other DNA variants within this sample encode the same CDR3. This rearrangement joins TRBV27 to TRBJ2-1; 9 nucleotides align to TRBD1. The CDR3 runs 15 residues. With 6 bases clipped from V and 2 bases from J, the junction kept 5 bases outside the gene matches. The V gene's germline CDR1 is MNHEY and CDR2 SMNVEV (reference sequence). CDR3 coding DNA: TGTGCCAGCAGCGCGGGACAGGGTCCCTACAATGAGCAGTTCTTC. This sequence encodes CASSAGQGPYNEQFF.

The CDR3 spells CAWTWGSIEAFF. The CDR3 DNA reads as TGTGCCTGGACTTGGGGGAGCATTGAAGCTTTCTTT. The chain combines TRBV30 with TRBJ1-1; D possibly corresponds to TRBD1 (5 bases). Germline values: CDR1 GTSNPN, CDR2 SVGIG (reference sequence). The CDR3 totals 12 residues. V shed 4 bases and J shed 7 bases, with 13 bases lying between them.

This clone has only one observation. The chain has TRBV4-3 and TRBJ1-2; 8 bases fit TRBD1. In germline, CDR1 is LGHNA, CDR2 YSLEER. V lost 0 bases and J lost 5; bases outside the gene matches: 8. The CDR3 spans 16 residues. CDR3 loop: CASSQDKGTGGYGYTF. The CDR3 DNA follows: TGCGCCAGCAGCCAAGATAAGGGTACAGGGGGGTATGGCTACACCTTC.

The rearrangement joins TRBV9 to TRBJ2-3, with D tentatively TRBD1 (5 bases). The CDR3 has 14 amino acids. Trimming stripped 3 bases from V and 5 bases from J, with 13 bases between. Germline CDR1 is SGDLS and CDR2 is YYNGEE. The CDR3 protein is CASSATTQGDTQYF. Written as DNA, the CDR3 is TGTGCCAGCAGCGCGACCACCCAGGGAGATACGCAGTATTTT. Variable domain in full (rest from reference TRBV9 and TRBJ2-3): DSGVTQTPKHLITATGQRVTLRCSPRSGDLSVYWYQQSLDQGLQFLIQYYNGEERAKGNILERFSAQQFPDLHSELNLSSLELGDSALYFCASSATTQGDTQYFGPGTRLTVL.

This clone was picked up one time. The chain combines TRBV6-6 with TRBJ1-3, with TRBD1 matching 8 bases. The CDR3 spans 15 residues. Germline V gives CDR1 MNHNY, CDR2 SVGAGI (reference sequence). Trimming at V came to 4 bases and at J to 2 bases, leaving 4 bases not matched to a gene. In nucleotides, the CDR3 is TGTGCCAGCAGTTCAGGGACAGGCGCTGGAAACACCATATATTTT. The encoded protein is CASSSGTGAGNTIYF.

The chain employs TRBV19 and TRBJ2-3; 10 bases agree with TRBD2. After removal of 5 bases from V and 2 bases from J, the junction contained 7 bases not matched to a gene. The CDR3 contains 16 residues. The V gene's germline CDR1 is LNHDA and CDR2 SQIVND (reference sequence). The CDR3 spells CASSPLAGETTDTQYF. The CDR3 region has the DNA TGTGCCAGTAGTCCGCTAGCGGGGGAAACCACAGATACGCAGTATTTT.

The gene calls are TRBV11-2 and TRBJ1-1; possible D gene TRBD1, 5 bases. CDR1 is SGHAT, CDR2 FQNNGV, per germline. The CDR3 covers 15 residues. V dropped 4 bases and J dropped 0 bases, with 12 bases sitting between them. Here the CDR3 reads CASSSSPTVNTEAFF. The DNA for the CDR3 is TGTGCCAGCAGCTCTAGTCCGACAGTGAACACTGAAGCTTTCTTT.

The chain couples TRBV7-2 to TRBJ1-1; D is perhaps TRBD1 (5 bases). Per the germline V gene, CDR1 is SGHTA and CDR2 is FQGNSA. The CDR3 length is 14 residues. Trimming left V 5 bases short and J 1 base short, with 11 bases between. CDR3 region: CASSARQKNTEAFF. Here the CDR3 DNA reads TGTGCCAGCAGCGCCCGACAGAAGAACACTGAAGCTTTCTTT.

The chain combines TRBV2 with TRBJ2-5; TRBD1 is a possible D gene (6 bases). The germline V gene encodes CDR1 SNHLY and CDR2 FYNNEI. Trimming removed 6 bases from V and 4 bases from J, with 21 bases in between. There are 16 residues in the CDR3. The CDR3 bases are TGTGCCAGCAGCCCTCTGTCTTCAGGGGCTGTAGAGACCCAGTACTTC. Encoded protein: CASSPLSSGAVETQYF.

This chain uses TRBV6-2 or TRBV6-3 with TRBJ1-5; 9 bases match TRBD1. V dropped 5 bases and J dropped 6; count of bases not matched to a gene: 5. The CDR3 runs to 14 residues. The V gene's germline CDR1 is MNHEY and CDR2 SVGEGT. The CDR3 loop is CASSADRGGQPQHF. CDR3 nucleotides: TGTGCCAGCAGTGCGGACAGGGGAGGTCAGCCCCAGCATTTT.

The genes are TRBV7-8 and TRBJ1-5, with D maybe TRBD1 (5 bases). V dropped 0 bases and J dropped 2 bases, with 17 bases sitting between them. Germline CDR1 is SGHVS and CDR2 is FQNEAQ. CDR3 length: 18 residues. The CDR3 loop reads CASSLARMGLVRNQPQHF. The CDR3 region has the DNA TGTGCCAGCAGCTTAGCGAGAATGGGGCTGGTGCGCAATCAGCCCCAGCATTTT.

This clone was counted between two and nine times. The chain carries TRBV27 and TRBJ2-2; D perhaps matches TRBD2 (6 bases). Germline CDR1 and CDR2: MNHEY and SMNVEV (reference sequence). The CDR3 is 14 amino acids. Trimming removed 5 bases at V and 1 base at J, with 8 bases between. The CDR3 DNA follows: TGTGCCAGCAGTGCGGGGAGGAACACCGGGGAGCTGTTTTTT. It codes for CASSAGRNTGELFF.